The subject of this entry is one T cell receptor (beta chain). The table came from immunoSEQ multiplex PCR; TCRdb's copy has only in-frame clones and leaves some out. The sample carries under 120,000 clones, more than 80% recorded once. The data originate from a study of blood T cell repertoires in COVID-19. This TCR was sampled from a woman of 80 years or more with acute or convalescent COVID-19. The material sequenced was peripheral blood.

Here the CDR3 DNA reads TGCGCCAGCAGGGGAGGGACAGGGAGGGGTCAGCCCCAGCATTTT. Its protein product is CASRGGTGRGQPQHF. The chain is built from TRBV10-2 and TRBJ1-5, with 9 bases lining up with TRBD1. V was pared by 6 bases and J by 6 bases, with 9 bases of the junction left unmatched. CDR1 is WSHSY, CDR2 SAAADI, per germline. The CDR3 spans 15 residues.